This T cell receptor beta chain was found in a study of T-cell memory formation after mild COVID-19. TCRdb passed the 5' RACE reads through MiXCR, listing each CDR3 protein once. The data show 540,000 or so distinct CDR3 sequences, around 21% seen once. The CDR3 sequence is 14 residues long. The germline V and J ends were trimmed by 5 bases and 2 bases, with 13 bases remaining between them. Germline V gene lookup returns CDR1 MNHEY and CDR2 SVGEGT. This chain joins TRBV6-2 or TRBV6-3 and TRBJ2-7; a weak D match, TRBD2 (6 bases). Sequencing was done on a sample of PBMCs or a T cell subset sorted from them (not recorded which). This receptor was taken from an adult woman who had mild COVID-19 (a few samples of this study predate the infection). Cell type and time point are not known. For the CDR3, the DNA is TGTGCCAGCAGTCTCGGACTACCGACCTACGAGCAGTACTTC. It codes for CASSLGLPTYEQYF.